This note documents a single T cell receptor (beta chain) sequence. Its antigen is still unknown. This specimen belongs to a study of T cell repertoires in cytomegalovirus infection. Study-level background: CMV infection together with matching HLA type was indicated by public TCR beta signatures. Findings of the study overall: The response measured ex vivo was dominated by TCR beta clonotypes (HLA-C-restricted and CMV-specific). Accumulated public TCR beta family frequency recognized individuals carrying CMV together with the relevant HLA.

Trimming left V 1 base short and J 0 bases short, with 10 bases between. Looked up from germline, CDR1 is LGHNA and CDR2 is YSLEER. The CDR3 loop spans 17 amino acids. TCRdb used MiXCR to reprocess the reads, holding one entry per CDR3 protein. The table shows around 800,000 distinct CDR3 sequences, with around a third occurring only once. J is TRBJ2-6 and V is TRBV4-3; no reliable D call. The material was cultured CD8+ T cells from PBMCs, obtained from culture after CMV antigen stimulation. This TCR was sampled from a human donor in good health (CMV status not recorded). Some clones in this sample may be carry-over from other donors' samples. The CDR3 nucleotides read TGCGCCAGCAGCCAAGGGGCCACGGGCTCTGGGGCCAACGTCCTGACTTTC. This translates into CASSQGATGSGANVLTF.